The entry below gives a single T cell receptor (beta chain) sequence along with its context. This sample is part of a study of shared clonotypes between healthy human individuals. Every donor, a Caucasian adult, lived in Nashville, Tennessee. The assay ran at deep level. Genomic DNA belonging to each subset was distributed in equal measure over several immunoSEQ plates. Original handling: In the immunoSEQ data, sequences were junction-only and lacked quality scores, so filtering differed. Repertoires were generated with immunoSEQ multiplex PCR, while TCRdb's copy carries only in-frame clones and drops some. That table gives V, J and clone size, and the DNA gave D and trimming. The sample contains about 2.4 million clones, more than 90% of which appear only once. Per the germline V gene, CDR1 is LNHDA and CDR2 is SQIVND (reference sequence). Trimming took off 6 bases at V and 0 bases at J, with 10 bases between the two ends. The CDR3 length is 14 residues.

This rearrangement joins TRBV19 to TRBJ2-3; D unclear. The TCR comes from a man aged 18 to 29 in good health. The sequencing input was naive CD4+ T cells sorted from blood. Stated subset: CD45RA+ positively selected. This chain's CDR3 is CASRASHSTDTQYF. In nucleotides, the CDR3 is TGTGCCAGTAGAGCGTCCCACAGCACAGATACGCAGTATTTT.